Sequencing of this TCR beta chain was carried out in a study of OX40 agonist ivuxolimab in advanced cancers. Overall study: Dose-escalation patients were diagnosed with hepatocellular carcinoma, melanoma, renal cell cancer or head and neck cancer.

Method: immunoSEQ multiplex PCR; TCRdb's copy keeps in-frame clones and lacks some. The profile covers roughly 20,000 clones, with 70% to 90% appearing a single time and approximately 67% taken by the ten largest. The germline V gene encodes CDR1 SGHDT and CDR2 YYEEEE. The ends lost 2 bases at V and 5 bases at J; junction bases unmatched: 3. The CDR3 totals 14 residues. The source of this sequence is an adult with an advanced solid tumor such as melanoma, head and neck, liver or kidney cancer. This chain uses TRBV5-6 with TRBJ2-7, with TRBD1 identical over 11 bases. The sample was CD4+ or CD8+ T cells sorted from blood, taken in a trial of the OX40 agonist ivuxolimab. Here the CDR3 DNA reads TGTGCCAGCAGCTTAGGACAGGGGGCGAACGAGCAGTACTTC. Translated, it gives CASSLGQGANEQYF.